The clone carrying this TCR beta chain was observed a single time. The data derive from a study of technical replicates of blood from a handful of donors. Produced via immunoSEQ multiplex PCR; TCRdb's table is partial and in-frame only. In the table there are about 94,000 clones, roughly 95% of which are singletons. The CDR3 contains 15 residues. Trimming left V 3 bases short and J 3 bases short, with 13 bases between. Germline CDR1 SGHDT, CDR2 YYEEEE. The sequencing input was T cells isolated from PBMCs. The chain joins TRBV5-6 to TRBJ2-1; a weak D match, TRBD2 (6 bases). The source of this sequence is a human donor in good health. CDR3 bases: TGTGCCAGCAGCTCCTCTAGCGACCTCTACAATGAGCAGTTCTTC. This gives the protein CASSSSSDLYNEQFF.